Reported below is one TCR beta chain. Some clones are missing from TCRdb's copy, which holds only in-frame ones; the method was immunoSEQ multiplex PCR. The sample lists some 2,500,000 clones, 80% to 95% occurring once. The record originates from a study of shared clonotypes between healthy human individuals. The sequence derives from a man younger than 35 in good health. Some clones in this sample may be carry-over from other donors' samples. The sample comprised naive CD4+ T cells from PBMCs. The subset is: CD45RA+ positively selected.

The CDR3 spells CASSPPSRTSVYNEQFF. CDR3 in DNA: TGTGCCAGCTCACCACCTTCCAGGACTAGCGTCTACAATGAGCAGTTCTTC. The gene calls are TRBV18 and TRBJ2-1; 9 nucleotides match TRBD2. V lost 0 bases and J lost 3; bases outside the gene matches: 6. The CDR3 has 17 amino acids. Germline CDR1 reads KGHSH; CDR2 reads LQKENI.